Below, one TCR beta chain is given with its context. It has no known antigen specificity. Base qualities are missing; no much larger clone stands one base away. The source of the sample is a study of T-cell reconstitution after alpha-beta-depleted transplantation in children (TCRdb year 2016). With regard to the full study: Using TCR repertoire profiling, the study followed T-cell immune reconstitution in a quantitative way in children after TCRalphabeta/CD19-depleted allogeneic hematopoietic cell transplantation.

The receptor library was made with PCR. TCRdb records Illumina HiSeq 2500 as the sequencer. TCR libraries were prepared with molecular barcoding, using unique molecular identifiers to normalize TCRbeta repertoire quantification. The raw public reads went through TCRdb reprocessing: fastp at Q25, MiXCR clone calling, in-frame beta chains kept. Every distinct CDR3 protein forms one entry, paired with its most common genes and DNA. The sample yields around 600,000 distinct CDR3 sequences; about 10% were counted once. The ten largest account for roughly 4% of the sample. The CDR3 runs 15 amino acids, cysteine and phenylalanine included. Of the read, only the CDR3 DNA is kept; its 45 bases are in frame from base 1. Trimming takes 5 bases from V and 1 base from J, and the germline ends sit 14 bases apart. The germline V gene gives CDR1 as SGHTA and CDR2 as FQGNSA.

The specimen was PBMCs from the stem cell graft donor, collected from the stem cell graft. The rearranged segments are TRBV7-2 and TRBJ2-5, with a tentative D gene TRBD2 over 7 matching bases. The TCR sequence derives from a human donor who donated a stem cell graft to a child with acute myeloid leukemia. The DNA sequence follows: TGTGCCAGCAGCGGAGGGCGGGGGCCCCAAGAGACCCAGTACTTC. Its amino acids are CASSGGRGPQETQYF. Where the CDR3 stops, the reference TRBV7-2 and TRBJ2-5 genes take over; the full variable domain is GAGVSQSPSNKVTEKGKDVELRCDPISGHTALYWYRQSLGQGLEFLIYFQGNSAPDKSGLPSDRFSAERTGGSVSTLTIQRTQQEDSAVYLCASSGGRGPQETQYFGPGTRLLVL.